Sequencing of this T cell receptor (beta chain) was carried out in a study of monozygotic twins with inflammatory bowel disease. Using the 5' RACE reads, TCRdb records one entry per CDR3 protein without DNA. The repertoire shows about 330,000 distinct CDR3 sequences; the top ten hold 2% to 2.5%. Germline lookup yields CDR1 SGHVS and CDR2 FQNEAQ. CDR3 length equals 14 residues. Sequencing used blood. The V gene is TRBV7-8, the J gene TRBJ1-5; TCRdb proposes TRBD1, but this gene call is untestable without DNA. This clonotype originated in a human donor with ulcerative colitis or Crohn's disease, or a healthy co-twin of an affected twin (not recorded which). Here the CDR3 reads CASSLDRGNQPQHF.